The T cell receptor beta chain under discussion was sequenced for a study of blood T cell repertoires in COVID-19 (dated by TCRdb to 2018 to 2020). About the study as a whole: The collaborator samples originated in the United States, Italy and Spain and spanned the acute and convalescent phases of COVID-19. Nearly every sample came with metadata listing a de-identified subject ID, COVID-19 status, age in years and sex. The repertoires were released in a freely available public database intended as a resource for research on the immune response to SARS-CoV-2. Samples were obtained from the ongoing ImmuneRACE study (first 160 participants) and from over a thousand subjects provided by 6 global collaborators. Subjects who had been exposed to COVID-19, were actively infected with it, or had recovered from it provided the deeply sampled blood TCRbeta repertoires that made up the dataset. Where HLA class I and class II types were available, the types were taken from metadata supplied by the sample provider, not from assay-based typing. The material from the prospective study consisted of cDNA or gDNA derived from T cells, B-cell-depleted T cells, or PBMCs.

What the research found in general, with its limitations: Clinical and demographic metadata were provided uncurated, with the amount varying by source and participant.

TCRbeta CDR3 regions were amplified from genomic DNA by means of the immunoSEQ Assay, a bias-controlled multiplex PCR. Per the original workflow: The number of nucleated cells in each sample was estimated by amplification of reference gene primers within the assay. Sequence reads were collapsed and filtered to measure the absolute abundance of every unique TCRbeta CDR3 rearrangement. For each sample, productive Simpson clonality was calculated as the square root of Simpson's diversity index over productive rearrangements. TCRdb holds this immuneACCESS table with in-frame rearrangements only. Some clones are missing; in checked studies, unresolved V genes explain under half, and the rest has no known cause. The V and J calls and the clone size are those of that table, but D and trimming were determined from the DNA. The sample yields about 27,000 clones; about four fifths were counted once. The ten largest clonotypes hold around 69% of the sample.

The CDR3, from cysteine to phenylalanine, totals 14 residues. Here the CDR3 DNA is all that survives: 42 bases in frame from base 1. Taken from the germline V gene, the CDR1 and CDR2 loops are SGHTA and FQGNSA. Clipping removes 0 bases from V and 2 bases from J, with 0 as the unmatched junction base count. Whole blood was collected in K2EDTA tubes by collaborating institutions according to the institutions' own protocols. For TCRbeta analysis, collaborator samples were shipped as frozen whole blood, as isolated PBMCs, or as DNA extracted from either sample type. Of note for this clone: The antigen it binds to is not known. No base qualities exist here, and no much larger clone lies one base off it.

This clonotype was sampled from a man in his 70s with acute or convalescent COVID-19. Material: peripheral blood. The rearrangement combines TRBV7-2 with TRBJ2-5, with 7 bases in between that match TRBD2. The CDR3 region: CASSLAGGQETQYF. The bases read TGTGCCAGCAGCTTAGCGGGAGGGCAAGAGACCCAGTACTTC.